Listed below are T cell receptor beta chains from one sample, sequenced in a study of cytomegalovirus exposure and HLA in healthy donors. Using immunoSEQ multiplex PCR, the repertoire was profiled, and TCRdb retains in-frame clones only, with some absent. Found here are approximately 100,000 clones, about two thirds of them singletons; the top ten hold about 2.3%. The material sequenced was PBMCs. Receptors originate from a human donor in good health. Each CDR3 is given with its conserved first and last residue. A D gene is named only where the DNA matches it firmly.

cdr3_aa: CASSLDPGQGDTSSYNEQFF
v_call: TRBV11-2
d_call: TRBD1
j_call: TRBJ2-1

cdr3_aa: CASSLAWQGGTYNEQFF
v_call: TRBV5-4
d_call: -
j_call: TRBJ2-1

cdr3_aa: CASSQPWGGFYGYTF
v_call: TRBV4-1
d_call: -
j_call: TRBJ1-2

cdr3_aa: CASSLGGQGTQPQHF
v_call: TRBV7-9
d_call: TRBD1
j_call: TRBJ1-5

cdr3_aa: CASSLTGPGAGELFF
v_call: TRBV7-2
d_call: -
j_call: TRBJ2-2

cdr3_aa: CASSSDSAFANTIYF
v_call: TRBV11-3
d_call: -
j_call: TRBJ1-3

cdr3_aa: CATSRGRAANTEAFF
v_call: TRBV15
d_call: -
j_call: TRBJ1-1

cdr3_aa: CASSYMSEAFF
v_call: TRBV6-5
d_call: -
j_call: TRBJ1-1

cdr3_aa: CASSQQPGQGGNEQFF
v_call: TRBV4-1
d_call: TRBD1
j_call: TRBJ2-1

cdr3_aa: CASSPLGRWDNEQFF
v_call: TRBV18
d_call: -
j_call: TRBJ2-1

cdr3_aa: CASSVGDRVGYTF
v_call: TRBV9
d_call: TRBD1
j_call: TRBJ1-2

cdr3_aa: CASSYHLAGGQETQYF
v_call: TRBV6-6
d_call: TRBD2
j_call: TRBJ2-5

cdr3_aa: CASSSGTGWDQPQHF
v_call: TRBV5-1
d_call: TRBD1
j_call: TRBJ1-5

cdr3_aa: CASSPPAKGAINYGYTF
v_call: TRBV18
d_call: TRBD1
j_call: TRBJ1-2

cdr3_aa: CASRSYQETQYF
v_call: TRBV7-9
d_call: -
j_call: TRBJ2-5

cdr3_aa: CASSVGVAPLYEQYF
v_call: TRBV9
d_call: -
j_call: -

cdr3_aa: CASSLLAGGGTDTQYF
v_call: TRBV7-2
d_call: TRBD2
j_call: TRBJ2-3

cdr3_aa: CASSKDFDSDFDGYTF
v_call: TRBV4-1
d_call: -
j_call: TRBJ1-2

cdr3_aa: CASTPRGAPGAFF
v_call: TRBV19
d_call: -
j_call: TRBJ1-1

cdr3_aa: CASRTGGASNQPQHF
v_call: TRBV6-6
d_call: TRBD1
j_call: TRBJ1-5

cdr3_aa: CASSTGREQFF
v_call: TRBV19
d_call: -
j_call: TRBJ2-1

cdr3_aa: CASSETGIVAEAFF
v_call: TRBV2
d_call: -
j_call: TRBJ1-1

cdr3_aa: CASSPSTGGSYGYTF
v_call: TRBV5-6
d_call: TRBD1
j_call: TRBJ1-2

cdr3_aa: CASSVATGSAEAFF
v_call: TRBV9
d_call: -
j_call: TRBJ1-1

cdr3_aa: CASSLMASGGTDTQYF
v_call: TRBV5-1
d_call: TRBD2
j_call: TRBJ2-3

cdr3_aa: CASSLASSSTYEQYF
v_call: TRBV27
d_call: -
j_call: TRBJ2-7

cdr3_aa: CAISEPMRGQSSYEQYF
v_call: TRBV10-3
d_call: -
j_call: -

cdr3_aa: CASSRTGGTNEKLFF
v_call: TRBV6-5
d_call: -
j_call: TRBJ1-4

cdr3_aa: CASSYFGAHYGYTF
v_call: TRBV6-6
d_call: -
j_call: TRBJ1-2

cdr3_aa: CASSVRAGGAYNEQFF
v_call: TRBV9
d_call: TRBD2
j_call: TRBJ2-1

cdr3_aa: CASRPGAHNYGYTF
v_call: TRBV25-1
d_call: -
j_call: TRBJ1-2